This T cell receptor beta chain was recovered during a study of breast tumors, draining lymph nodes, adjacent tissues. The CDR3 contains 13 residues. CDR1 is ENHRY, CDR2 SYGVKD, per germline. V gave up 4 bases and J gave up 7 bases, with 11 bases separating them. TCRdb redid the calling of the multiplex PCR reads with MiXCR, one entry per CDR3 protein. The table has about 230,000 distinct CDR3 sequences, approximately 30% seen once. General study findings and limits: Tumor repertoires ranked between lymph nodes and nontumor tissue in diversity, with V and J gene preferences.

Axillary draining lymph nodes of breast cancer patients supplied the node samples. This clonotype was detected many times. Its target is not known. V gene TRBV10-3 combines with J gene TRBJ2-1; possibly TRBD2 for D (5 bases). The specimen sequenced was axillary lymph node tissue. The TCR originated in a female donor with breast cancer. Some clones in this sample may be carry-over from other donors' samples. CDR3 in DNA: TGTGCCATCAGTGTTAACGGGAATAATGAGCAGTTCTTC. This codes for CAISVNGNNEQFF.